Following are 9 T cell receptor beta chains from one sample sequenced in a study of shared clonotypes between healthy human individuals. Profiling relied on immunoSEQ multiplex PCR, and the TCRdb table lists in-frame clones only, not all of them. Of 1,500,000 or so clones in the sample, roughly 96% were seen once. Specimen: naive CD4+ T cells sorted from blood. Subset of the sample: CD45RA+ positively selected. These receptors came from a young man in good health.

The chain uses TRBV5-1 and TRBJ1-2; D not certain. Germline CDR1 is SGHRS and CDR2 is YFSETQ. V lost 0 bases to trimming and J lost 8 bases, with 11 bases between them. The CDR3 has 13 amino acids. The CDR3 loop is CASSLEAAGGYTF. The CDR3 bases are TGCGCCAGCAGCTTGGAGGCAGCTGGGGGCTACACCTTC.

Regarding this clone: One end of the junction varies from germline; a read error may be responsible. CDR3 protein: CASSLDLGDPMDF. In DNA, the CDR3 is TGTGCCAGCAGCTTAGATTTAGGGGACCCAATGGATTTT. The chain couples TRBV11-2 to TRBJ1-5, with TRBD1 as a possible D gene (5 bases). The CDR3 totals 13 residues. Germline V gene lookup returns CDR1 SGHAT and CDR2 FQNNGV.

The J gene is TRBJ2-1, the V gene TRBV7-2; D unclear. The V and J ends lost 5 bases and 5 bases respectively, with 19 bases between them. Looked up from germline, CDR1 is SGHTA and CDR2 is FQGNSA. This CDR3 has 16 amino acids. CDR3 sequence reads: CASSPVAGVPHNEQFF. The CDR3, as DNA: TGTGCCAGCAGCCCCGTAGCAGGCGTCCCACACAATGAGCAGTTCTTC.

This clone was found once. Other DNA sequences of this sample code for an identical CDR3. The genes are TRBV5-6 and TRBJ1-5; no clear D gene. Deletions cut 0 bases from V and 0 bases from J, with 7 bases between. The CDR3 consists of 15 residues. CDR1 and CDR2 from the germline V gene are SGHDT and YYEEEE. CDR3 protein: CASSLGQNSNQPQHF. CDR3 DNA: TGTGCCAGCAGCTTGGGACAAAATAGCAATCAGCCCCAGCATTTT.

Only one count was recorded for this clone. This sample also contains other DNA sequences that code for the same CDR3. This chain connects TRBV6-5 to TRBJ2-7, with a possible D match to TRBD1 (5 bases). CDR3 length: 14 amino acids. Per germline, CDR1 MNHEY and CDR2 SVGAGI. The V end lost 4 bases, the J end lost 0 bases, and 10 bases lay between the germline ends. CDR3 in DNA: TGTGCCAGCAGTTTGGCAGGGATCTCCTACGAGCAGTACTTC. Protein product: CASSLAGISYEQYF.

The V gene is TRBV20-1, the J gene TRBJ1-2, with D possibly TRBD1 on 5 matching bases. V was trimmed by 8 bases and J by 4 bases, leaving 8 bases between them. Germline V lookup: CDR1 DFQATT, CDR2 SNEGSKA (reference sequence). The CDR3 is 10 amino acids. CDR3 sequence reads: CSKGSYGYTF. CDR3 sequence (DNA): TGCAGTAAGGGGAGCTATGGCTACACCTTC.

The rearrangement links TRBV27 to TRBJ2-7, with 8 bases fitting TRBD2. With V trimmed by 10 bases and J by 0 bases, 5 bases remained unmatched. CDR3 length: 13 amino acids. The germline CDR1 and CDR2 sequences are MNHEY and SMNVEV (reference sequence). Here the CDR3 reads CATGRGSSYEQYF. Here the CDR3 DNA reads TGTGCCACCGGGAGGGGCAGCTCCTACGAGCAGTACTTC.

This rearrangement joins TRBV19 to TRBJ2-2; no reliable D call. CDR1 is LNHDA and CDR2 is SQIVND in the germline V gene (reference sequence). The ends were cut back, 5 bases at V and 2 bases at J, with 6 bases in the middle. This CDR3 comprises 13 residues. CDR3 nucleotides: TGTGCCAGTAGTGGTATTAACACCGGGGAGCTGTTTTTT. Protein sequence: CASSGINTGELFF.

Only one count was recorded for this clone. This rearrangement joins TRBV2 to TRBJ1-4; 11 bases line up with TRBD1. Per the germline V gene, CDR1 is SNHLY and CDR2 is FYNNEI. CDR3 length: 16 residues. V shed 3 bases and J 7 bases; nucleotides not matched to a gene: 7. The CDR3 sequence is CASSDRTGGVTEKLFF. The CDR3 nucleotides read TGTGCCAGCAGTGACAGGACAGGGGGCGTGACTGAAAAACTGTTTTTT.